This is a list of T cell receptor beta chains from one sample in a study of tissue T cells after allogeneic stem cell transplantation. Repertoires were generated with immunoSEQ multiplex PCR, while TCRdb's copy carries only in-frame clones and drops some. The data contain about 340 clones, more than 45% of them singletons. Material: ascending colon tissue, obtained at autopsy. The receptors were gathered from a female patient aged 35 to 75 with steroid-refractory graft-versus-host disease after an allogeneic stem cell transplant. The T cells may come from the graft donor. Each CDR3 is given with its conserved first and last residue. The D gene is left open where the match is weak. Part of the rows lack a size; the others show once, few, many or a class for expanded clones.

v_gene	j_gene	d_gene	abundance	CDR3nt	CDR3aa
TRBV15	TRBJ2-3	.	.	TGTGCCACCAGCCGGCAGCCCGTGGATACGCAGTATTTT	CATSRQPVDTQYF
TRBV7-2	TRBJ1-1	TRBD1	.	TGTGCCAGCAGCTTAGGGACAGGGTTTGAAGCTTTCTTT	CASSLGTGFEAFF
TRBV7-6	TRBJ2-3	.	.	TGTGCCAGCAGCTTAACAGATACGCAGTATTTT	CASSLTDTQYF
TRBV6-4	TRBJ2-1	.	large	TGTGCCAGCAGCCCGGGGCGGCGGGAAACCTACAATGAGCAGTTCTTC	CASSPGRRETYNEQFF
TRBV6-5	TRBJ2-3	TRBD1	.	TGTGCCAGCAGGCTACAGGGGGCGCAGGCAGATACGCAGTATTTT	CASRLQGAQADTQYF
TRBV6-4	TRBJ1-6	.	.	TGTGCCAGCAGTGCACGGGACACCGGAGCTTCACCCCTCCACTTT	CASSARDTGASPLHF
TRBV10-3	TRBJ2-3	TRBD1	.	TGTGCCATCAGTGGAACAGGGGGTTTGACAGATACGCAGTATTTT	CAISGTGGLTDTQYF
TRBV29-1	TRBJ2-1	TRBD2	.	TGCAGCGTTGAAGCCGACTACGCTAGCGGGAGGGCCTGGGAGCAGTTCTTC	CSVEADYASGRAWEQFF
TRBV4-2	TRBJ2-3	TRBD2	.	TGTGCCAGCAGCCAAGGGCGGGGGGCTAGCACAGATACGCAGTATTTT	CASSQGRGASTDTQYF
TRBV2	TRBJ1-1	.	.	TGTGCCAGCAGTGTTGGCAGGGGGAACACTGAAGCTTTCTTT	CASSVGRGNTEAFF
TRBV5-1	TRBJ2-6	.	.	TGCGCCAGCAGCGCAGGGACTTATGGGGCCAACGTCCTGACTTTC	CASSAGTYGANVLTF
TRBV5-6	TRBJ2-2	.	.	TGTGCCAGCAGCTTGGCAGCCACCGGGGAGCTGTTTTTT	CASSLAATGELFF
TRBV7-8	TRBJ2-1	.	.	TGTGCCAGCAGCTTTGACCCCCGGGACTTTAGCTCCTACAATGAGCAGTTCTTC	CASSFDPRDFSSYNEQFF
TRBV7-9	TRBJ2-1	.	.	TGTGCCAGCAGCCATTCTTTGGAGCATGAGCAGTTCTTC	CASSHSLEHEQFF
TRBV5-5	TRBJ1-2	.	.	TGTGCCAGCAGCTTGACAGGGCCCTATGGCTACACCTTC	CASSLTGPYGYTF
TRBV12-5	TRBJ2-1	TRBD2	.	TGTGCTAGTGCTACAAGCACGGGGGGAGACAATGAGCAGTTCTTC	CASATSTGGDNEQFF
TRBV6-5	TRBJ2-5	TRBD1	few	TGTGCCAGCAGCAAAGACAGGGGCCTAGAGACCCAGTACTTC	CASSKDRGLETQYF
TRBV12-3/TRBV12-4	TRBJ2-1	.	few	TGTGCCAGCAGTGCCGATACCAATGAGCAGTTCTTC	CASSADTNEQFF
TRBV24-1	TRBJ2-4	TRBD1	.	TGTGCCACCAGTGATTTGGTGACAGGGTGGTACTTC	CATSDLVTGWYF
TRBV18	TRBJ1-1	.	.	TGTGCCAGCTCCCCGAACAGGGTTAGCACTGAAGCTTTCTTT	CASSPNRVSTEAFF
TRBV5-1	TRBJ2-7	.	.	TGCGCCAGCAGCTCTTCCCCGTGGGGAGACTCCTACGAGCAGTACTTC	CASSSSPWGDSYEQYF
TRBV4-1	TRBJ2-7	.	.	TGCGCCAGCAGCCGGGGCCACGGCCCCTACGAGCAGTACTTC	CASSRGHGPYEQYF
TRBV19	TRBJ1-4	.	.	TGTGCCAGTAGTCGGCTTTCTTCAACTAATGAAAAACTGTTTTTT	CASSRLSSTNEKLFF
TRBV29-1	TRBJ1-4	.	.	TGCAGCGTTGCTGGGGGGTTGCTGAGAGAAAAACTGTTTTTT	CSVAGGLLREKLFF
TRBV10-3	TRBJ2-1	TRBD2	.	TGTGCCATCAGTGTTACTAGCGGGAGGGTCTACAATGAGCAGTTCTTC	CAISVTSGRVYNEQFF
TRBV6-5	TRBJ2-7	TRBD1	.	TGTGCCAGCAGCTACCACAGGGGTTTTCGCTACGAGCAGTACTTC	CASSYHRGFRYEQYF
TRBV12-1	TRBJ2-5	.	few	TGTGCCAGCAGCTTTAGTTGCTCCTCGGAGACCCAGTACTTC	CASSFSCSSETQYF
TRBV5-1	TRBJ2-5	.	few	TGCGCCAGCAGCTCGAGGGGAGAGACCCAGTACTTC	CASSSRGETQYF
TRBV9	TRBJ2-4	.	.	TGTGCCAGCAGCCCAGGAGGAAAAAACATTCAGTACTTC	CASSPGGKNIQYF
TRBV7-2	TRBJ2-5	.	large	TGTGCCAGCAGCTCCCTAAGGGGGGCCCAGTACTTC	CASSSLRGAQYF
TRBV3-1/TRBV3-2	TRBJ2-3	TRBD1	.	TGTGCCAGCAGGCCCGGGACAGGGGCAGATACGCAGTATTTT	CASRPGTGADTQYF
TRBV5-1	TRBJ2-3	.	few	TGCGCCAGCAGCTTAGTCCCCTTCCCGACAGATACGCAGTATTTT	CASSLVPFPTDTQYF
TRBV7-9	TRBJ2-7	.	.	TGTGCCAGCAGCTTGGGGTCCCTTCTCTACGAGCAGTACTTC	CASSLGSLLYEQYF
TRBV18	TRBJ1-2	.	large	TGTGCCAGCTCACCACGGACTGAGTATGGCTACACCTTC	CASSPRTEYGYTF
TRBV19	TRBJ1-5	.	few	TGTGCCAGTAGTATTAAAGGTGCCGTGAAAAAATCCAATCAGCCCCAGCATTTT	CASSIKGAVKKSNQPQHF
TRBV6-1	TRBJ1-5	.	.	TGTGCCAGCAGTGAATTGCGGGATTATAGCAATCAGCCCCAGCATTTT	CASSELRDYSNQPQHF
TRBV7-6	TRBJ1-4	TRBD1	.	TGTGCCAGCAGCTCGGGACAGGTGGGAAAACTGTTTTTT	CASSSGQVGKLFF
TRBV19	TRBJ1-3	.	.	TGTGCCAGTGGGGTGCCTGGAAACACCATATATTTT	CASGVPGNTIYF
TRBV14	TRBJ2-3	.	hyperexpanded	TGTGCCAGCAGCCCATCGGGACTTTCCTTCTATTATAGCACAGATACGCAGTATTTT	CASSPSGLSFYYSTDTQYF
TRBV6-1	TRBJ1-1	.	.	TGTGCCAGCAGACGCGAGGACACTGAAGCTTTCTTT	CASRREDTEAFF
TRBV6-5	TRBJ2-7	TRBD2	large	TGTGCCAGCGATTCCGGGACTAGCGGCTACGAGCAGTACTTC	CASDSGTSGYEQYF
TRBV9	TRBJ1-1	.	.	TGTGCCAGCAGCGTAGAGGGACAAAGTACTGAAGCTTTCTTT	CASSVEGQSTEAFF
TRBV12-3/TRBV12-4	TRBJ2-1	.	.	TGTGCCAGCAGTTTAGTCGGAGGGGATGAGCAGTTCTTC	CASSLVGGDEQFF
TRBV6-2/TRBV6-3	TRBJ2-1	.	.	TGTGCCAGCAGTTACAGAGGTAGGCAGTTCTTC	CASSYRGRQFF
TRBV5-6	TRBJ2-4	.	.	TGTGCCAGCAGCATCAGGGGAGGGAACATTCAGTACTTC	CASSIRGGNIQYF
TRBV5-5	TRBJ1-2	TRBD1	.	TGTGCCAGCAGCCACCAACAGGGGGTTAACTATGGCTACACCTTC	CASSHQQGVNYGYTF
TRBV14	TRBJ1-2	.	large	TGTGCCAGCAGCCACATTGCCAGCGTTGGCTACACCTTC	CASSHIASVGYTF
TRBV4-1	TRBJ1-1	.	hyperexpanded	TGCGCCAGCAGCCAAGGCCGGTCCTACGAGGCTTTCTTT	CASSQGRSYEAFF
TRBV5-1	TRBJ1-1	TRBD1	large	TGCGCCAGCAGCCCAGGGGGCCGGACTGAAGCTTTCTTT	CASSPGGRTEAFF
TRBV4-1	TRBJ1-3	.	few	TGCGCCAGCAGCCAACCGACAACGAGCTCTGGAAACACCATATATTTT	CASSQPTTSSGNTIYF
TRBV6-2/TRBV6-3	TRBJ1-2	.	hyperexpanded	TGTGCCAGCAGTTTGGGCCACTATGGCTACACCTTC	CASSLGHYGYTF
TRBV5-1	TRBJ2-3	TRBD1	large	TGCGCCAGCAGCTTGGGCCAGGGACAGGGAACAGATACGCAGTATTTT	CASSLGQGQGTDTQYF
TRBV7-2	TRBJ1-5	.	.	TGTGCCAGCAGCTTCCAGGACGGGAATCAGCCCCAGCATTTT	CASSFQDGNQPQHF
TRBV7-9	TRBJ1-1	.	.	TGTGCCAGCAGCTTAAGTAACACTGAAGCTTTCTTT	CASSLSNTEAFF